Presented here are 23 T cell receptor beta chains from one specimen sequenced in a study of sequential checkpoint blockade in melanoma. Treatment defined: randomized to nivolumab then ipilimumab (arm A) or the reverse (arm B). Sequencing was performed with immunoSEQ multiplex PCR; in TCRdb, only in-frame clones are kept and a portion is missing. The repertoire holds 25,000 to 30,000 clones, with 75% to 85% as singletons. The sample here was CD8+ T cells sorted from blood (inferred from file names), taken from a patient given nivolumab and ipilimumab in sequence. All receptors come from a human donor with melanoma.

This chain links TRBV7-9 with TRBJ1-1; D remains ambiguous. Per the germline V gene, CDR1 is SEHNR and CDR2 is FQNEAQ (reference sequence). The germline V and J ends were trimmed by 3 bases and 3 bases, with 17 bases remaining between them. The CDR3 consists of 16 residues. In nucleotides, the CDR3 is TGTGCCAGCAGCTTGGACTCCTGGGGAATCGACACTGAAGCTTTCTTT. Protein sequence: CASSLDSWGIDTEAFF.

This clone has only a few counts. The V call is TRBV30, the J call TRBJ2-3; TRBD1 matches 7 bases. The J segment lost 3 bases and the V segment lost 4 bases, leaving 7 bases of the junction unmatched. The CDR3 sequence is 14 residues long. The germline V gene has CDR1 GTSNPN and CDR2 SVGIG (reference sequence). The CDR3 is CAWTPGGTTDTQYF. The CDR3 DNA is TGTGCCTGGACCCCAGGGGGTACAACAGATACGCAGTATTTT.

This clone was seen a single time. The chain joins TRBV19 to TRBJ2-7, with 8 nucleotides matching TRBD1. J was trimmed by 6 bases and V by 4 bases; bases with no gene match: 8. Germline V gene sequence: CDR1 LNHDA, CDR2 SQIVND (reference sequence). This CDR3 is 14 amino acids long. CDR3 nucleotide sequence: TGTGCCAGTAGTACCCCCGGACAGGGATCCGAGCAGTACTTC. It translates to CASSTPGQGSEQYF.

The rearrangement uses TRBV9 and TRBJ2-1; a possible D gene is TRBD2 (6 bases). The CDR3 covers 16 residues. With 3 bases removed from V and 0 bases from J, the gap between germline ends came to 13 bases. The V gene's germline CDR1 is SGDLS and CDR2 YYNGEE. The CDR3 nucleotides are TGTGCCAGCAGCGCTTCCCGGGGGAGCTCCTACAATGAGCAGTTCTTC. Amino acids: CASSASRGSSYNEQFF.

This chain connects TRBV15 to TRBJ1-4; 11 bases fit TRBD1. The CDR3 is made up of 18 amino acids. Germline loops: CDR1 LNHNV, CDR2 YYDKDF (reference sequence). V gave up 3 bases and J gave up 1 base; unmatched junction bases: 7. In nucleotides, the CDR3 is TGTGCCACCAGCAGGTGGGGACAGGGGGACGGAACTAATGAAAAACTGTTTTTT. Translated: CATSRWGQGDGTNEKLFF.

V and J are TRBV7-8 and TRBJ2-5; 8 bases fit TRBD1. CDR3 length: 14 residues. CDR1 is SGHVS, CDR2 FQNEAQ, per germline. Germline trimming cut 5 bases from V and 5 bases from J; bases unmatched to any gene: 7. In DNA, the CDR3 is TGTGCCAGCAGCCCTGGACAGGGTAGGGAGACCCAGTACTTC. Protein product: CASSPGQGRETQYF.

V gene TRBV19 combines with J gene TRBJ2-2, with D tentatively TRBD2 (6 bases). Germline CDR1 is LNHDA and CDR2 is SQIVND (reference sequence). CDR3 size: 14 residues. The V end lost 2 bases, the J end lost 7 bases, and 11 bases lay between the germline ends. The CDR3 sequence is CASSITIGGGELFF. The CDR3 DNA follows: TGTGCCAGTAGTATAACCATCGGGGGCGGGGAGCTGTTTTTT.

This clone turned up a few times. This chain links TRBV6-4 with TRBJ2-7; D uncertain. This CDR3 is built from 14 residues. In germline, CDR1 is MRHNA, CDR2 SNTAGT. V lost 0 bases and J 0 bases, leaving 6 bases between the germline ends. Written as DNA, the CDR3 is TGTGCCAGCAGTGACTCGGCGGACTCCTACGAGCAGTACTTC. The encoded protein is CASSDSADSYEQYF.

The chain recombines TRBV28 with TRBJ2-5; 9 bases are a match to TRBD1. Germline lookup yields CDR1 MDHEN and CDR2 SYDVKM. This CDR3 is built from 12 residues. V shed 10 bases and J 4 bases; nucleotides not matched to a gene: 4. The CDR3 bases are TGTGCCACCGGGACAGGGCCAGAGACCCAGTACTTC. It translates to CATGTGPETQYF.

This chain connects TRBV21-1 to TRBJ2-7; the table names TRBD2, a call not compared with the DNA. TRBV21-1 is flagged as a pseudogene. The CDR3 is made up of 15 amino acids. CDR3 coding DNA: TGTGCCAGCAGCCCTCAGCGTTCCCTTAGAAACGAGCAGTACTTC. It translates to CASSPQRSLRNEQYF.

This chain links TRBV4-1 with TRBJ2-7; 8 bases fit TRBD1. This CDR3 region has 15 residues. Germline CDR1 MGHRA, CDR2 YSYEKL. With 4 bases clipped from V and 1 base from J, the junction kept 6 bases outside the gene matches. The CDR3 nucleotides are TGCGCCAGCAGCCTCACCGGGACAGGATCCTACGAGCAGTACTTC. Translated, it gives CASSLTGTGSYEQYF.

The genes are TRBV9 and TRBJ2-1; maybe TRBD2 (6 bases). This CDR3 contains 14 residues. V lost 3 bases and J 6 bases, leaving 13 bases between the germline ends. Germline CDR1 is SGDLS and CDR2 is YYNGEE. CDR3 region: CASSALERANEQFF. Here the CDR3 DNA reads TGTGCCAGCAGCGCTCTAGAGCGGGCCAATGAGCAGTTCTTC.

The rearrangement links TRBV27 to TRBJ1-5; a possible D gene is TRBD1 (5 bases). The CDR3 loop spans 13 amino acids. The V and J ends lost 4 bases and 6 bases respectively, with 10 bases between them. Germline values: CDR1 MNHEY, CDR2 SMNVEV (reference sequence). The CDR3 region has the DNA TGTGCCAGCAGTTGGGGGGTAGGTCAGCCCCAGCATTTT. This gives the protein CASSWGVGQPQHF.

The chain links TRBV28 to TRBJ2-1; 12 bases are shared with TRBD2. CDR3 length equals 14 residues. The trim removed 2 bases at V and 7 bases at J, leaving 0 bases unmatched. Per germline, CDR1 MDHEN and CDR2 SYDVKM. Here the CDR3 reads CASSLTSGRNEQFF. CDR3 coding DNA: TGTGCCAGCAGTTTAACTAGCGGGAGGAATGAGCAGTTCTTC.

The DNA for the CDR3 is TGTGCCAGCAGTACGAGCGGGAGAGCCTACGAGCAGTACTTC. Its translation is CASSTSGRAYEQYF. The V and J genes are TRBV6-5 and TRBJ2-7; TRBD2 aligns across 8 bases. The CDR3 covers 14 residues. V shed 5 bases, J shed 2 bases, and the junction held 5 bases outside the gene matches. Germline loops: CDR1 MNHEY, CDR2 SVGAGI.

The chain recombines TRBV27 with TRBJ2-7; 11 positions match TRBD2. The J segment lost 8 bases and the V segment lost 4 bases, leaving 10 bases of the junction unmatched. This CDR3 has 15 amino acids. Germline CDR1 reads MNHEY; CDR2 reads SMNVEV (reference sequence). The CDR3 loop reads CASSYPTSGSVQQYF. CDR3 nucleotides: TGTGCCAGCAGTTACCCTACTAGCGGGAGTGTTCAGCAGTACTTC.

The V call is TRBV7-3, the J call TRBJ2-1, with TRBD2 matching over 9 bases. This CDR3 comprises 14 residues. The V gene's germline CDR1 is SGHTA and CDR2 FQGTGA. The V gene end was trimmed by 4 bases and the J gene end by 7 bases; junction bases not matched to a gene: 5. The CDR3, as DNA: TGTGCCAGCAGCTCGCGGGGGGGCCAAAATGAGCAGTTCTTC. This gives the protein CASSSRGGQNEQFF.

Concerning this clone: Other nucleotide sequences from this sample produce the same CDR3. The chain uses TRBV6-5 and TRBJ2-7, with D possibly matching TRBD1 (6 bases). The CDR3 spans 15 residues. Trimming cost V 2 bases and J 3 bases, with 14 bases left between them. Germline V gene sequence: CDR1 MNHEY, CDR2 SVGAGI. CDR3 DNA: TGTGCCAGCAGTTACACTTATGACAGGATCTACGAGCAGTACTTC. It specifies CASSYTYDRIYEQYF.

The chain joins TRBV4-1 to TRBJ2-3; TRBD2 might be the D (5 bases). Germline V gene lookup returns CDR1 MGHRA and CDR2 YSYEKL. This CDR3 contains 16 residues. Deletions cut 0 bases from V and 1 base from J, with 11 bases between. CDR3 sequence: CASSQDALLGTDTQYF. CDR3 nucleotides: TGCGCCAGCAGCCAAGATGCTTTACTAGGCACAGATACGCAGTATTTT.

The gene calls are TRBV27 and TRBJ2-1; TRBD2 aligns across 12 bases. The CDR3 contains 13 residues. Germline V gives CDR1 MNHEY, CDR2 SMNVEV (reference sequence). V lost 11 bases and J lost 6; bases outside the gene matches: 5. The CDR3 sequence: CASRLAGVNEQFF. In DNA form, the CDR3 reads TGTGCCTCGCGACTAGCGGGAGTCAATGAGCAGTTCTTC.

This rearrangement joins TRBV11-2 to TRBJ2-1; 8 nucleotides line up with TRBD1. This CDR3 contains 14 residues. Losses at the gene ends were 5 bases for V and 8 bases for J; bases not matched to a gene: 8. The germline V gene has CDR1 SGHAT and CDR2 FQNNGV. The chain's CDR3 is CASSLGQGFDEQFF. The CDR3 DNA reads TGTGCCAGCAGCCTCGGACAGGGTTTCGATGAGCAGTTCTTC.

This chain links TRBV15 with TRBJ1-5; D possibly corresponds to TRBD1 (5 bases). The germline gives CDR1 LNHNV, CDR2 YYDKDF (reference sequence). The length of the CDR3 is 16 residues. With 4 bases removed from V and 0 bases from J, the gap between germline ends came to 13 bases. CDR3 sequence: CATSIDRGYSNQPQHF. The CDR3 DNA follows: TGTGCCACCAGCATAGATAGGGGTTATAGCAATCAGCCCCAGCATTTT.

The V call is TRBV5-5, the J call TRBJ2-7, with D maybe TRBD1 (6 bases). Between the trimmed V and J ends, which lost 4 bases and 1 base, there was a span of 18 bases. CDR1 is SGHKS, CDR2 YYEKEE, per germline (reference sequence). The CDR3 totals 16 residues. CDR3 residues: CASSRPDLTGSYEQYF. For the CDR3, the DNA is TGTGCCAGCAGCCGTCCTGATTTGACAGGTTCCTACGAGCAGTACTTC.